Shown below are 25 T cell receptor beta chains from a single sample sequenced in a study of memory CD4+ T cells and cytomegalovirus serostatus. Single viable CD3+CD4+CD8-CD45RO+ cells were sorted as the memory CD4+ T cells. The protocol was immunoSEQ multiplex PCR, while the TCRdb copy is restricted to in-frame clones and leaves out a portion. The sample yields 50,000 or so clones, around four fifths seen once. The sequenced sample was memory CD4+ T cells from blood. These receptors were taken from an adult in good health and CMV-seropositive.

The chain has TRBV5-1 and TRBJ1-1, with 7 bases matching TRBD1. The germline CDR1 and CDR2 sequences are SGHRS and YFSETQ. J gave up 4 bases and V 4 bases, and 7 bases lay outside the gene matches. The CDR3 totals 14 residues. The CDR3 nucleotides are TGCGCCAGCAGCCTAGGGGGCGAGGGCACTGAAGCTTTCTTT. This sequence encodes CASSLGGEGTEAFF.

The V call is TRBV7-2, the J call TRBJ2-1; TRBD2 aligns across 15 bases. Germline CDR1 SGHTA, CDR2 FQGNSA. The CDR3 length is 19 residues. The V gene end was trimmed by 10 bases and the J gene end by 7 bases; junction bases not matched to a gene: 20. In DNA form, the CDR3 reads TGTGCCACCACCCCGCCAGGACTAGCGGGAGGGAGCCCCTCGAATGAGCAGTTCTTC. Translating gives CATTPPGLAGGSPSNEQFF.

The gene calls are TRBV7-9 and TRBJ1-1, with D unclear. Germline-derived CDR1 and CDR2 are SEHNR and FQNEAQ (reference sequence). Trimming took off 1 base at V and 1 base at J, with 10 bases between the two ends. The CDR3 has 15 amino acids. This chain's CDR3 is CASSLDGHRNTEAFF. In nucleotides, the CDR3 is TGTGCCAGCAGCTTAGATGGGCACAGGAACACTGAAGCTTTCTTT.

V usage is TRBV6-6 and J usage is TRBJ1-2, with D hard to call. The germline V gene encodes CDR1 MNHNY and CDR2 SVGAGI (reference sequence). Trimming removed 6 bases at V and 6 bases at J, with 14 bases between. The CDR3 has 13 residues. The CDR3, as DNA: TGTGCCAGCAGCAGGACGGCATACAATGGCTACACCTTC. It is translated as CASSRTAYNGYTF.

The J gene is TRBJ1-1, the V gene TRBV18; D remains unclear. V lost 2 bases and J 10 bases, leaving 11 bases between the germline ends. The CDR3 is made up of 12 amino acids. Germline loops: CDR1 KGHSH, CDR2 LQKENI. Written as DNA, the CDR3 is TGTGCCAGCTCACCAAGGCGGGAAGCAGCTTTCTTT. Protein product: CASSPRREAAFF. Drawing the rest from reference TRBV18 and TRBJ1-1, the complete variable domain is NAGVMQNPRHLVRRRGQEARLRCSPMKGHSHVYWYRQLPEEGLKFMVYLQKENIIDESGMPKERFSAEFPKEGPSILRIQQVVRGDSAAYFCASSPRREAAFFGQGTRLTVV.

The rearrangement joins TRBV6-1 to TRBJ2-7; D is possibly TRBD1 (6 bases). The V and J ends lost 4 bases and 6 bases respectively, with 13 bases between them. This CDR3 is 13 amino acids long. CDR1 is MNHNS and CDR2 is SASEGT in the germline V gene. The CDR3 DNA reads as TGTGCCAGCAGTGCACAGGGATTGGGCGAGCAGTACTTC. Amino acid sequence: CASSAQGLGEQYF.

The chain couples TRBV10-3 to TRBJ1-1, with a tentative D call TRBD1 (6 bases). V shed 4 bases and J shed 5 bases, with 11 bases lying between them. Germline CDR1 and CDR2: ENHRY and SYGVKD. This CDR3 is built from 13 residues. The CDR3 loop reads CAISADRSTEAFF. The CDR3 nucleotides are TGTGCCATCAGTGCGGACAGAAGTACTGAAGCTTTCTTT.

To note about this clone: The junction does not match germline at one end; this may be a read error. The V call is TRBV6-5, the J call TRBJ1-6; possibly TRBD1 for D (6 bases). This CDR3 has 16 residues. Per the germline V gene, CDR1 is MNHEY and CDR2 is SVGAGI. CDR3 protein: CVSSSTDRPLNSPLHF. CDR3 nucleotides: TGTGTCAGCAGTTCCACCGACAGGCCGTTAAATTCACCCCTCCACTTT.

The chain combines TRBV18 with TRBJ1-3; D gene uncertain. CDR1 and CDR2 (germline): KGHSH, LQKENI. The CDR3 has 15 residues. V gave up 1 base and J gave up 0 bases, with 7 bases separating them. CDR3 residues: CASSPRLTSGNTIYF. DNA for the CDR3: TGTGCCAGCTCACCACGGCTTACCTCTGGAAACACCATATATTTT.

This sequence joins TRBV7-2 and TRBJ1-2; 10 bases match TRBD1. With V trimmed by 5 bases and J by 5 bases, 5 bases remained unmatched. Germline CDR1 is SGHTA and CDR2 is FQGNSA. The CDR3 totals 14 residues. CDR3 region: CASSDRTGGYGYTF. As DNA, the CDR3 is TGTGCCAGCAGCGATCGGACAGGGGGGTATGGCTACACCTTC.

The gene calls are TRBV5-1 and TRBJ2-2, with D possibly matching TRBD1 (5 bases). The V end lost 0 bases, the J end lost 9 bases, and 15 bases lay between the germline ends. CDR3 length equals 15 residues. The germline V gene encodes CDR1 SGHRS and CDR2 YFSETQ. CDR3 region: CASSLGDSPSRELFF. CDR3 DNA sequence: TGCGCCAGCAGCTTGGGCGACAGCCCGTCCCGGGAGCTGTTTTTT.

This chain uses TRBV5-4 with TRBJ2-1; 11 bases agree with TRBD2. Unmatched junction bases numbered 4, after V lost 2 bases and J lost 6 bases. CDR3 length: 15 amino acids. The germline V gene encodes CDR1 SGHNT and CDR2 YYREEE (reference sequence). CDR3 nucleotides: TGTGCCAGCAGCTTAACTAGCGGGAGTGGCAATGAGCAGTTCTTC. This codes for CASSLTSGSGNEQFF.

The chain has TRBV5-1 and TRBJ2-1; D is undetermined. This CDR3 comprises 13 residues. The germline V and J ends were trimmed by 6 bases and 3 bases, with 10 bases remaining between them. Germline values: CDR1 SGHRS, CDR2 YFSETQ. The CDR3 sequence is CASTTSSYNEQFF. The CDR3 bases are TGCGCCAGCACAACATCCAGCTACAATGAGCAGTTCTTC.

This clone was seen more than once but under ten times. The chain recombines TRBV5-1 with TRBJ1-6, with D perhaps matching TRBD1 (5 bases). The germline gives CDR1 SGHRS, CDR2 YFSETQ. This CDR3 comprises 16 residues. The V gene lost 0 bases and the J gene lost 5 bases, with 12 bases spanning the gap. CDR3 in DNA: TGCGCCAGCAGCTTGGAAGCCGGGACTAATAATTCACCCCTCCACTTT. As protein: CASSLEAGTNNSPLHF. The variable domain in full, completed from reference TRBV5-1 and TRBJ1-6, reads KAGVTQTPRYLIKTRGQQVTLSCSPISGHRSVSWYQQTPGQGLQFLFEYFSETQRNKGNFPGRFSGRQFSNSRSEMNVSTLELGDSALYLCASSLEAGTNNSPLHFGNGTRLTVT.

CDR3 nucleotide sequence: TGTGCCAGCCGGACTAGCGGGAGTAATGAGCAGTTCTTC. The encoded protein is CASRTSGSNEQFF. The rearrangement uses TRBV6-1 and TRBJ2-1; 13 nucleotides line up with TRBD2. The CDR3 runs to 13 residues. CDR1 is MNHNS and CDR2 is SASEGT in the germline V gene. The V and J ends lost 8 bases and 7 bases, in that order; junction bases with no gene match: 2.

This chain connects TRBV29-1 to TRBJ2-1; D may be TRBD2 (5 bases). The CDR3 runs 12 residues. Germline V gene data show CDR1 as SQVTM and CDR2 as ANQGSEA. With 5 bases removed from V and 7 bases from J, the gap between germline ends came to 12 bases. The CDR3 DNA reads as TGCAGCGTTCGGAGGATCACGAATGAGCAGTTCTTC. Amino acid sequence: CSVRRITNEQFF.

V and J are TRBV6-5 and TRBJ1-6; 8 bases are a match to TRBD1. Germline V CDR1 and CDR2: MNHEY, SVGAGI. Trimming removed 7 bases from V and 10 bases from J; junction bases left unmatched: 9. The CDR3 totals 14 residues. The CDR3 DNA reads as TGTGCCAGCAACCTTCAGGGGGCTGGGTCACCCCTCCACTTT. Its protein product is CASNLQGAGSPLHF.

The chain has TRBV9 and TRBJ1-5; the D gene is possibly TRBD1 (5 bases). V was trimmed by 3 bases and J by 3 bases, leaving 13 bases between them. There are 15 residues in the CDR3. In germline, CDR1 is SGDLS, CDR2 YYNGEE. CDR3 region: CASSAEGRDNQPQHF. DNA of the CDR3: TGTGCCAGCAGCGCGGAGGGCAGGGACAATCAGCCCCAGCATTTT.

This clone was seen a few times. The genes are TRBV5-1 and TRBJ2-1, with 9 nucleotides matching TRBD2. Looked up from germline, CDR1 is SGHRS and CDR2 is YFSETQ. The CDR3 loop spans 16 amino acids. The ends lost 3 bases at V and 4 bases at J; junction bases unmatched: 8. The CDR3 sequence: CASSSAGGGFYNEQFF. For the CDR3, the DNA is TGCGCCAGCAGCTCTGCGGGAGGGGGTTTTTACAATGAGCAGTTCTTC.

The J gene is TRBJ2-7, the V gene TRBV5-1; TRBD2 might be the D (5 bases). Trimming cost V 4 bases and J 0 bases, with 14 bases left between them. From germline, CDR1 is SGHRS and CDR2 YFSETQ. This CDR3 is 15 amino acids long. The CDR3 region has the DNA TGCGCCAGCAGCGAGGACTTTTTAAGCTCCTACGAGCAGTACTTC. This codes for CASSEDFLSSYEQYF.

V and J are TRBV2 and TRBJ1-4; 9 nucleotides align to TRBD1. This CDR3 is 14 amino acids long. V dropped 7 bases and J dropped 8; count of bases not matched to a gene: 8. CDR1 is SNHLY and CDR2 is FYNNEI in the germline V gene. In DNA, the CDR3 is TGTGCCAGCACCTACAGGGGGCTCGGGGAAAAACTGTTTTTT. Translating gives CASTYRGLGEKLFF.

J is TRBJ2-5 and V is TRBV28; 10 nucleotides match TRBD1. CDR1 MDHEN and CDR2 SYDVKM come from the germline V gene. The CDR3 sequence is 15 residues long. The junction had 6 bases not matched to a gene; V was cut back by 3 bases and J by 5 bases. CDR3: CASSFQGQGKETQYF. The CDR3, as DNA: TGTGCCAGCAGTTTCCAGGGACAGGGGAAGGAGACCCAGTACTTC.

The chain employs TRBV10-3 and TRBJ1-4; weak D call: TRBD1 (6 bases). The V gene lost 5 bases and the J gene lost 3 bases, with 19 bases spanning the gap. This CDR3 is built from 17 residues. Germline CDR1 reads ENHRY; CDR2 reads SYGVKD. The CDR3 spells CAISSGIIGGPNEKLFF. The CDR3 DNA reads as TGTGCCATCAGTTCTGGGATCATAGGGGGGCCTAATGAAAAACTGTTTTTT.

This clone occurred once. The rearrangement links TRBV5-1 to TRBJ1-4; D gene ambiguous. Germline CDR1 and CDR2: SGHRS and YFSETQ. Trimming shortened V by 2 bases and J by 0 bases, and 5 bases separated the two germline ends. The CDR3 contains 14 residues. The CDR3 spells CASSLDTTNEKLFF. The CDR3 nucleotides read TGCGCCAGCAGCTTAGACACAACTAATGAAAAACTGTTTTTT.

V and J are TRBV5-1 and TRBJ1-1; D unresolved. The V and J ends lost 7 bases and 1 base respectively, with 14 bases between them. This CDR3 is built from 14 residues. The germline V gene encodes CDR1 SGHRS and CDR2 YFSETQ. The CDR3 nucleotides are TGCGCCAGCCTAGACGGGAAAAAGAACACTGAAGCTTTCTTT. It is translated as CASLDGKKNTEAFF.